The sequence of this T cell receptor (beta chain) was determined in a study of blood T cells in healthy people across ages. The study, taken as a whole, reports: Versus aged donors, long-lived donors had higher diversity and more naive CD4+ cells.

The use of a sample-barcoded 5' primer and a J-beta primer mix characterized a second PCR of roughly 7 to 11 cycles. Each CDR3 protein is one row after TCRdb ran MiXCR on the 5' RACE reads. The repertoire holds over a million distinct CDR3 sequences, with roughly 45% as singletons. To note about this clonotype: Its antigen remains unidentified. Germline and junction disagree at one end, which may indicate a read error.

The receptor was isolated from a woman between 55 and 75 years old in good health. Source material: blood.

DNA for the CDR3: TGTGCCAACAGCTTACCGGGACAGGGGGCGAACACTGAAGCTTTCTTT. The encoded protein is CANSLPGQGANTEAFF. The genes are TRBV5-6 and TRBJ1-1; TRBD1 agrees at 12 bases. From germline, CDR1 is SGHDT and CDR2 YYEEEE. The CDR3 totals 16 residues.